This paragraph reports one TCR beta chain. Assay: immunoSEQ multiplex PCR; the TCRdb copy retains only in-frame clones and omits some. This sample has fewer than 100,000 clones; about 94% occur once, and the top ten carry about 6.7%. The V segment lost 0 bases and the J segment 9 bases; nucleotides outside the gene matches: 10. Germline-derived CDR1 and CDR2 are SGHDT and YYEEEE. The CDR3 totals 16 residues. These data come from a study of OX40 agonist ivuxolimab in advanced cancers. The chain couples TRBV5-6 to TRBJ2-1, with TRBD2 identical over 9 bases. The receptor was derived from an adult with an advanced solid tumor such as melanoma, head and neck, liver or kidney cancer. Sequences were derived from CD4+ or CD8+ T cells sorted from blood, sampled in a trial of the OX40 agonist ivuxolimab. The CDR3 bases are TGTGCCAGCAGCTTGGAATTGGCGGGAGGGCGGGGTGAGCAGTTCTTC. This codes for CASSLELAGGRGEQFF.